This entry lists 7 T cell receptor beta chains sequenced from one sample in a study of T cell repertoires in cytomegalovirus infection. TCRdb re-analysed the reads in MiXCR, keeping a single row per CDR3 protein. The sample includes a few hundred thousand distinct CDR3 sequences, approximately 9% of them seen just once. The sequenced sample consisted of PBMCs. Receptors were obtained from a human donor in good health (CMV status not recorded). Some clones in this sample may be carry-over from other donors' samples.

In its sample, this clonotype was seen many times. The chain uses TRBV28 and TRBJ1-5, with D unclear. CDR3 length: 14 amino acids. V was pared by 8 bases and J by 3 bases, with 14 bases between. Germline values: CDR1 MDHEN, CDR2 SYDVKM. The CDR3 loop is CASRRQVFNQPQHF. For the CDR3, the DNA is TGTGCCAGCCGAAGGCAGGTATTCAATCAGCCCCAGCATTTT.

This clonotype was seen many times. V usage is TRBV7-2 and J usage is TRBJ2-1; 8 nucleotides line up with TRBD2. CDR1 and CDR2 from the germline V gene are SGHTA and FQGNSA. With V trimmed by 2 bases and J by 6 bases, 6 bases remained unmatched. This CDR3 has 15 amino acids. CDR3 nucleotide sequence: TGTGCCAGCAGCTTATGGCACGGGAGGGGCAATGAGCAGTTCTTC. This gives the protein CASSLWHGRGNEQFF.

There are many counts of this clonotype. This chain uses TRBV5-1 with TRBJ1-4, with TRBD1 matching over 7 bases. The ends lost 1 base at V and 5 bases at J; junction bases unmatched: 2. The CDR3 totals 14 residues. Germline CDR1 is SGHRS and CDR2 is YFSETQ. This CDR3 reads CASSLWDSNEKLFF. CDR3 in DNA: TGCGCCAGCAGCTTGTGGGACAGCAATGAAAAACTGTTTTTT.

Ten or more counts support this clonotype. The chain has TRBV19 and TRBJ1-5; the D is unclear. The germline V gene encodes CDR1 LNHDA and CDR2 SQIVND (reference sequence). The CDR3 runs to 13 residues. The germline V and J ends were trimmed by 6 bases and 5 bases, with 11 bases remaining between them. CDR3 loop: CASRGGVDQPQHF. The CDR3 bases are TGTGCCAGTAGAGGCGGGGTGGATCAGCCCCAGCATTTT.

This clonotype was detected ten times or more. The chain recombines TRBV14 with TRBJ1-5; a weak D match, TRBD1 (6 bases). There are 16 residues in the CDR3. Germline values: CDR1 SGHDN, CDR2 FVKESK. Trimming stripped 1 base from V and 2 bases from J, with 12 bases between. The CDR3 nucleotides are TGTGCCAGCAGCCAAGGCAGGGGAGAAGGCAATCAGCCCCAGCATTTT. This encodes CASSQGRGEGNQPQHF.

At least ten counts were recorded for this clonotype. V gene TRBV7-3 combines with J gene TRBJ2-3, with 8 bases matching TRBD1. CDR3 length equals 17 residues. Germline CDR1 reads SGHTA; CDR2 reads FQGTGA. The ends lost 6 bases at V and 3 bases at J; junction bases unmatched: 14. This chain's CDR3 is CASSRPRQGATTDTQYF. The CDR3 coding sequence is TGTGCCAGCAGTCGGCCCCGGCAGGGGGCGACAACAGATACGCAGTATTTT.

This clonotype was seen ten or more times. The chain combines TRBV14 with TRBJ1-2, with D perhaps matching TRBD1 (5 bases). The V end lost 0 bases, the J end lost 8 bases, and 16 bases lay between the germline ends. This CDR3 is 15 amino acids long. Germline CDR1 SGHDN, CDR2 FVKESK. The CDR3 region is CASSQDGAYFRGYTF. For the CDR3, the DNA is TGTGCCAGCAGCCAAGACGGGGCTTACTTTAGGGGCTACACCTTC.